The 30 T cell receptor beta chains below come from one sample, sequenced in a study of CD8 T cells in Susac syndrome (dated 2019 in TCRdb). Libraries came from the immunoSEQ multiplex PCR assay. RNA was extracted with the RNeasy kit and about 0.45 to 1 ug was reverse transcribed using random hexamers. TCRdb itself trimmed the public reads at Q25 with fastp, ran MiXCR and retained productive beta chains. Rows are unified per CDR3 protein, each entry keeping the most common DNA and genes. In this sample the table shows fewer than 100,000 distinct CDR3 sequences, 90% to 95% of which occur a single time. The ten largest make up under 0.6% of the sample. The material sequenced was CD8+ T cells from PBMCs. The receptors come from a human donor with multiple sclerosis.

The chain carries TRBV3-1 and TRBJ1-3, with unresolved D. Trimming left V 4 bases short and J 0 bases short, with 10 bases between. This CDR3 spans 15 amino acids. CDR1 is LGHDT and CDR2 is YNNKEL in the germline V gene (reference sequence). CDR3 coding DNA: TGTGCCAGCAGCCTCGCCCGGGTCTCTGGAAACACCATATATTTT. Amino acid sequence: CASSLARVSGNTIYF.

The CDR3 bases are TGTGCCAGCAGTTTATACAGGGGGGACTATGGCTACACCTTC. The encoded protein is CASSLYRGDYGYTF. This chain links TRBV12-3 or TRBV12-4 with TRBJ1-2, with 8 nucleotides matching TRBD1. The V gene end was trimmed by 2 bases and the J gene end by 3 bases; junction bases not matched to a gene: 2. The CDR3 extends over 14 amino acids.

The chain employs TRBV9 and TRBJ2-2; 9 bases map to TRBD2. This CDR3 spans 20 amino acids. The J segment lost 6 bases and the V segment lost 4 bases, leaving 22 bases of the junction unmatched. CDR1 is SGDLS, CDR2 YYNGEE, per germline. The CDR3 loop is CASSLRDPSAGGPMSGELFF. In DNA form, the CDR3 reads TGTGCCAGCAGCCTGAGAGATCCCAGTGCGGGAGGGCCGATGTCCGGGGAGCTGTTTTTT.

V usage is TRBV20-1 and J usage is TRBJ2-6, with TRBD2 identical over 15 bases. Per germline, CDR1 DFQATT and CDR2 SNEGSKA (reference sequence). The CDR3 runs 17 residues. V was pared by 5 bases and J by 2 bases, with 4 bases of the junction left unmatched. The CDR3: CSARTSGRATGANVLTF. The CDR3 DNA follows: TGCAGTGCTCGGACTAGCGGGAGGGCCACTGGGGCCAACGTCCTGACTTTC.

The gene calls are TRBV12-3 or TRBV12-4 and TRBJ1-3; a weak D match, TRBD1 (6 bases). V was cut by 3 bases and J by 4 bases, with 10 bases left in between. The CDR3 loop spans 14 amino acids. CDR3 nucleotide sequence: TGTGCCAGCAGTTTCGCGGGGACAGGAAACACCATATATTTT. This encodes CASSFAGTGNTIYF.

This chain joins TRBV5-1 and TRBJ2-3, with D perhaps matching TRBD1 or TRBD2 (5 bases each). V dropped 3 bases and J dropped 3 bases, with 14 bases sitting between them. The CDR3 totals 15 residues. Per the germline V gene, CDR1 is SGHRS and CDR2 is YFSETQ. The CDR3 loop is CASSWAGTRTDTQYF. CDR3 DNA: TGCGCCAGCAGCTGGGCCGGGACGAGAACAGATACGCAGTATTTT. The whole variable domain, filled in from reference TRBV5-1 and TRBJ2-3, reads KAGVTQTPRYLIKTRGQQVTLSCSPISGHRSVSWYQQTPGQGLQFLFEYFSETQRNKGNFPGRFSGRQFSNSRSEMNVSTLELGDSALYLCASSWAGTRTDTQYFGPGTRLTVL.

This rearrangement joins TRBV25-1 to TRBJ2-7; weak D call: TRBD2 (6 bases). The germline V gene encodes CDR1 MGHDK and CDR2 SYGVNS. CDR3 length equals 14 residues. The ends were cut back, 3 bases at V and 7 bases at J, with 16 bases in the middle. The CDR3 DNA follows: TGTGCCAGCAGTGATTGGCTAGCGTCGGGGGAGCAGTACTTC. Its translation is CASSDWLASGEQYF.

The V and J genes are TRBV15 and TRBJ1-5; no definite D call. The CDR3 spans 15 residues. From germline, CDR1 is LNHNV and CDR2 YYDKDF (reference sequence). Trimming cost V 2 bases and J 2 bases, with 10 bases left between them. As DNA, the CDR3 is TGTGCCACCAGCAGACCTAACGCGGGCAATCAGCCCCAGCATTTT. Residues: CATSRPNAGNQPQHF.

This CDR3 reads CASSLGLVAHEQYF. The CDR3 bases are TGTGCCAGCAGCTTAGGGCTAGTTGCTCACGAGCAGTACTTC. This sequence joins TRBV7-2 and TRBJ2-7; D is undetermined. The CDR3 consists of 14 residues. V was clipped by 1 base and J by 5 bases, with 12 bases between them. CDR1 and CDR2 (germline): SGHTA, FQGNSA.

This chain connects TRBV5-4 to TRBJ2-3; no clear D. CDR1 SGHNT and CDR2 YYREEE come from the germline V gene (reference sequence). Trimming removed 0 bases at V and 2 bases at J, with 7 bases between. The CDR3 has 14 residues. Here the CDR3 DNA reads TGTGCCAGCAGCTTGGAACACTACACAGATACGCAGTATTTT. Protein product: CASSLEHYTDTQYF.

The chain uses TRBV6-5 and TRBJ1-1; D remains ambiguous. Germline CDR1 MNHEY, CDR2 SVGAGI. This CDR3 has 14 residues. V was shortened by 4 bases and J by 6 bases, with 15 bases between the two germline ends. CDR3 protein: CASSFRLNPPEAFF. CDR3 nucleotide sequence: TGTGCCAGCAGTTTCCGCCTTAACCCCCCTGAAGCTTTCTTT.

The chain couples TRBV27 to TRBJ2-7; D perhaps matches TRBD1 (6 bases). V lost 1 base to trimming and J lost 5 bases, with 12 bases between them. This CDR3 spans 14 amino acids. Germline V gives CDR1 MNHEY, CDR2 SMNVEV (reference sequence). The CDR3 sequence: CASSLFAGVDEQYF. The CDR3 coding sequence is TGTGCCAGCAGTTTATTCGCAGGGGTCGACGAGCAGTACTTC.

The chain uses TRBV6-5 and TRBJ2-1; 10 nucleotides line up with TRBD1. This CDR3 spans 13 amino acids. Germline CDR1 reads MNHEY; CDR2 reads SVGAGI. The J segment lost 8 bases and the V segment lost 4 bases, leaving 2 bases of the junction unmatched. CDR3 sequence (DNA): TGTGCCAGCAGTTTGGACAGGGGGTATGAGCAGTTCTTC. Translation: CASSLDRGYEQFF.

V usage is TRBV30 and J usage is TRBJ1-6; TRBD1 agrees at 7 bases. V was pared by 4 bases and J by 0 bases, with 12 bases of the junction left unmatched. The CDR3 extends over 18 amino acids. From germline, CDR1 is GTSNPN and CDR2 SVGIG (reference sequence). The CDR3 DNA reads TGTGCCTGGACTCCGGGACAGACTTACCCCTCCTATAATTCACCCCTCCACTTT. It specifies CAWTPGQTYPSYNSPLHF.

The chain recombines TRBV6-2 or TRBV6-3 with TRBJ2-4; tentative D call: TRBD1 (8 bases). Germline CDR1 reads MNHEY; CDR2 reads SVGEGT. The CDR3 runs 16 residues. Trimming pared 2 bases from V and 4 bases from J, leaving 15 bases between. DNA for the CDR3: TGTGCCAGCAGTTACCTAAACAGGGGGGGAAAAAACATTCAGTACTTC. This sequence encodes CASSYLNRGGKNIQYF.

The rearrangement uses TRBV25-1 and TRBJ2-7; D ambiguous. The CDR3 length is 11 residues. V gave up 5 bases and J gave up 3 bases, with 5 bases separating them. CDR1 and CDR2 (germline): MGHDK, SYGVNS. CDR3 sequence: CASSPNYEQYF. The CDR3 nucleotides are TGTGCCAGCAGTCCTAACTACGAGCAGTACTTC.

The gene calls are TRBV11-2 and TRBJ2-1; TRBD2 agrees at 11 bases. This CDR3 has 17 residues. Unmatched junction bases numbered 9, after V lost 6 bases and J lost 2 bases. Germline V gene data show CDR1 as SGHAT and CDR2 as FQNNGV. The CDR3 coding sequence is TGTGCCAGCAGTCACCATTATAGCGGGGGGGCCTACAATGAGCAGTTCTTC. It yields the protein CASSHHYSGGAYNEQFF.

This clonotype appeared once. This chain connects TRBV5-8 to TRBJ1-3; perhaps TRBD1 as D (5 bases). This CDR3 contains 15 residues. V gave up 3 bases and J gave up 4 bases, with 14 bases separating them. The germline CDR1 and CDR2 sequences are SGHTS and YDEGEE. CDR3 in DNA: TGTGCCAGCAGCTCGGCGTGGGGGTACGGAAACACCATATATTTT. Amino acids: CASSSAWGYGNTIYF.

The chain uses TRBV6-2 or TRBV6-3 and TRBJ2-4, with D maybe TRBD2 (5 bases). Germline V gene lookup returns CDR1 MNHEY and CDR2 SVGEGT. This CDR3 contains 14 residues. V was trimmed by 2 bases and J by 8 bases, leaving 13 bases between them. This CDR3 reads CASSYRTPWDIQYF. The CDR3 coding sequence is TGTGCCAGCAGTTACCGGACTCCGTGGGACATTCAGTACTTC.

The rearrangement joins TRBV27 to TRBJ2-6; D gene unclear. This CDR3 contains 14 residues. Germline V gene lookup returns CDR1 MNHEY and CDR2 SMNVEV (reference sequence). The V and J ends lost 2 bases and 3 bases respectively, with 5 bases between them. The CDR3 DNA reads as TGTGCCAGCAGTTTACGAGGTGGGGCCAACGTCCTGACTTTC. It codes for CASSLRGGANVLTF.

This clonotype has only a few counts. V and J are TRBV29-1 and TRBJ2-3, with 7 bases aligning to TRBD1. Germline V lookup: CDR1 SQVTM, CDR2 ANQGSEA. V was clipped by 2 bases and J by 4 bases; unmatched bases: 0. CDR3 length equals 12 residues. CDR3 DNA: TGCAGCGTTGAAAGGGGGCCAGATACGCAGTATTTT. It yields the protein CSVERGPDTQYF.

The V call is TRBV5-6, the J call TRBJ2-2; D is ambiguous. This CDR3 contains 16 residues. V was clipped by 0 bases and J by 4 bases, with 13 bases between them. Germline CDR1 reads SGHDT; CDR2 reads YYEEEE. CDR3 sequence (DNA): TGTGCCAGCAGCTTGGGGCTACTGGCTTCCACCGGGGAGCTGTTTTTT. It encodes CASSLGLLASTGELFF.

The gene calls are TRBV20-1 and TRBJ2-7, with 12 positions matching TRBD2. Germline assignment: CDR1 DFQATT and CDR2 SNEGSKA (reference sequence). The CDR3 consists of 13 residues. The V and J ends lost 1 base and 5 bases, in that order; junction bases with no gene match: 0. CDR3 nucleotides: TGCAGTGCTAGAGGGACTAGCGGGAACGAGCAGTACTTC. This sequence encodes CSARGTSGNEQYF.

The chain carries TRBV6-5 and TRBJ1-3; 10 bases agree with TRBD1. The V gene end was trimmed by 4 bases and the J gene end by 8 bases; junction bases not matched to a gene: 5. Germline CDR1 MNHEY, CDR2 SVGAGI. The CDR3 spans 14 residues. CDR3 DNA: TGTGCCAGCAGTTCGAGGACAGGGGGAGACACCATATATTTT. Translated, it gives CASSSRTGGDTIYF.

The V gene is TRBV12-3 or TRBV12-4, the J gene TRBJ2-1; TRBD2 agrees at 8 bases. Unmatched junction bases numbered 9, after V lost 7 bases and J lost 4 bases. This CDR3 comprises 15 residues. The CDR3 here is CASTSPGGPYNEQFF. In nucleotides, the CDR3 is TGTGCCAGCACTTCGCCGGGAGGGCCGTACAATGAGCAGTTCTTC.

CDR3 nucleotides: TGTGCCTGGGAAAGTGGGGACACTGAAGCTTTCTTT. It yields the protein CAWESGDTEAFF. The gene calls are TRBV30 and TRBJ1-1, with unresolved D. From germline, CDR1 is GTSNPN and CDR2 SVGIG (reference sequence). V was pared by 5 bases and J by 3 bases, with 10 bases between. CDR3 length equals 12 residues.

This clonotype appeared a single time. The chain has TRBV10-3 and TRBJ2-5; 9 positions match TRBD2. Trimming took 0 bases from V and 4 from J; bases not matched to a gene: 0. The CDR3 runs to 14 residues. The germline CDR1 and CDR2 sequences are ENHRY and SYGVKD. For the CDR3, the DNA is TGTGCCATCAGTGAGTCGACTAGCGGAGAGACCCAGTACTTC. It is translated as CAISESTSGETQYF.

The chain joins TRBV2 to TRBJ2-6, with D uncertain. This CDR3 contains 14 residues. Trimming removed 7 bases at V and 0 bases at J, with 7 bases between. The germline CDR1 and CDR2 sequences are SNHLY and FYNNEI. CDR3 residues: CASIKGSGANVLTF. CDR3 sequence (DNA): TGTGCCAGCATTAAGGGCTCTGGGGCCAACGTCCTGACTTTC. Looking up the rest from reference TRBV2 and TRBJ2-6 gives the full variable domain: EPEVTQTPSHQVTQMGQEVILRCVPISNHLYFYWYRQILGQKVEFLVSFYNNEISEKSEIFDDQFSVERPDGSNFTLKIRSTKLEDSAMYFCASIKGSGANVLTFGAGSRLTVL.

The count of this clonotype is one. CDR3 in DNA: TGTGCCAGCAGGGAGGGTATGGGCGGCTACACCTTC. Protein: CASREGMGGYTF. The chain carries TRBV2 and TRBJ1-2; D unresolved. This CDR3 spans 12 amino acids. The V end was cut by 6 bases, the J end by 8 bases, with 13 bases between. In germline, CDR1 is SNHLY, CDR2 FYNNEI. Combining the CDR3 with reference TRBV2 and TRBJ1-2 gives the whole variable domain EPEVTQTPSHQVTQMGQEVILRCVPISNHLYFYWYRQILGQKVEFLVSFYNNEISEKSEIFDDQFSVERPDGSNFTLKIRSTKLEDSAMYFCASREGMGGYTFGSGTRLTVV.

V is TRBV4-1 and J is TRBJ1-3; D unresolved. Looked up from germline, CDR1 is MGHRA and CDR2 is YSYEKL. CDR3 length: 13 residues. The V end was cut by 7 bases, the J end by 4 bases, with 11 bases between. The CDR3 sequence is CASTPDGGNTIYF. CDR3 DNA: TGCGCCAGCACCCCTGATGGGGGAAACACCATATATTTT.